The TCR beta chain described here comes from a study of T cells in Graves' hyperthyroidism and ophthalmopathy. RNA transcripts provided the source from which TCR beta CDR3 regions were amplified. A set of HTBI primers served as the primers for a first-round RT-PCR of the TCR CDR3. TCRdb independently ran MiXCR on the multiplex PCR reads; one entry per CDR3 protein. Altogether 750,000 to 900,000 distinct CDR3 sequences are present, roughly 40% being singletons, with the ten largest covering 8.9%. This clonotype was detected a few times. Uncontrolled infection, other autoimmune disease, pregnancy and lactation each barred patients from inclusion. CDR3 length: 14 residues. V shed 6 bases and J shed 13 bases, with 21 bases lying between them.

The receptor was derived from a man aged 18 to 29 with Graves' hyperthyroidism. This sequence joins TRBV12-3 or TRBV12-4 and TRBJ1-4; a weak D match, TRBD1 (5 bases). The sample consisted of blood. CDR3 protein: CASSQTNLGARLFF. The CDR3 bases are TGTGCCAGCAGCCAAACCAACCTAGGGGCACGACTGTTTTTT.